The 22 T cell receptor beta chains presented below share a single source sample, sequenced in a study of a mutant IDH1 vaccine in newly diagnosed glioma listed by TCRdb under 2021. The antigens for these receptors are not known. According to the study, the label for this sample's time point signals: week 5, during vaccination. Each vaccine dose, consisting of 300 ug of a 20-mer mutant IDH1 peptide in Montanide, was administered subcutaneously with topical imiquimod. Library preparation used the immunoSEQ multiplex PCR assay. What TCRdb holds here is the immuneACCESS table cut down to in-frame rearrangements. Part of the clones is not present; checked against another copy, under half of the missing clones reflect an unresolved V gene, and the others are unexplained. The sample has tens of thousands of clones on record, roughly 80% of them singletons. Together, the top ten hold around 7.4% of the sample.

The source was PBMCs, collected from a glioma patient whose treatment included an IDH1 peptide vaccine. These receptors were collected from a woman aged 50 to 65 with glioma.

The chain carries TRBV7-9 and TRBJ2-7, with a weak D call TRBD1 (6 bases). The CDR3 is 12 residues long. V was trimmed by 5 bases and J by 7 bases, leaving 12 bases between them. The germline V gene encodes CDR1 SEHNR and CDR2 FQNEAQ (reference sequence). The CDR3 sequence: CASSPAGTEQYF. The CDR3 coding sequence is TGTGCCAGCAGCCCGGCCGGGACAGAGCAGTACTTC.

The chain recombines TRBV19 with TRBJ2-7, with D uncertain. The CDR3 length is 14 residues. The ends were cut back, 1 base at V and 4 bases at J, with 11 bases in the middle. From germline, CDR1 is LNHDA and CDR2 SQIVND (reference sequence). The CDR3 loop reads CASSIAGIRYEQYF. The DNA of the CDR3 is TGTGCCAGTAGTATAGCTGGGATCCGATACGAGCAGTACTTC.

The DNA of the CDR3 is TGCAGCGTTGAAGGGACAGGGATCTACGAGCAGTACTTC. Residues: CSVEGTGIYEQYF. V is TRBV29-1 and J is TRBJ2-7; 8 bases map to TRBD1. With V trimmed by 1 base and J by 3 bases, 2 bases remained unmatched. The CDR3 consists of 13 residues. Germline lookup yields CDR1 SQVTM and CDR2 ANQGSEA.

The chain employs TRBV29-1 and TRBJ1-2; D is undetermined. The V gene lost 0 bases and the J gene lost 4 bases, with 9 bases spanning the gap. The CDR3 has 13 residues. The germline CDR1 and CDR2 sequences are SQVTM and ANQGSEA. The CDR3 region has the DNA TGCAGCGTTGAAGAAGCGGACTCCTATGGCTACACCTTC. Translated, it gives CSVEEADSYGYTF.

The V and J genes are TRBV19 and TRBJ2-1; 12 nucleotides match TRBD2. The germline CDR1 and CDR2 sequences are LNHDA and SQIVND (reference sequence). J was trimmed by 1 base and V by 3 bases; bases with no gene match: 1. The CDR3 contains 16 residues. The CDR3 is CASSITSGGSYNEQFF. The CDR3 DNA reads TGTGCCAGTAGTATTACTAGCGGGGGGTCCTACAATGAGCAGTTCTTC.

This clone has a single count. This chain links TRBV5-1 with TRBJ1-1, with 8 positions matching TRBD1. Germline CDR1 reads SGHRS; CDR2 reads YFSETQ. V lost 5 bases, J lost 4 bases, and 1 base stayed unmatched. The length of the CDR3 is 12 residues. The CDR3 sequence is CASSTGGTEAFF. For the CDR3, the DNA is TGCGCCAGCAGTACAGGGGGCACTGAAGCTTTCTTT. Combining the CDR3 with reference TRBV5-1 and TRBJ1-1 gives the whole variable domain KAGVTQTPRYLIKTRGQQVTLSCSPISGHRSVSWYQQTPGQGLQFLFEYFSETQRNKGNFPGRFSGRQFSNSRSEMNVSTLELGDSALYLCASSTGGTEAFFGQGTRLTVV.

The chain has TRBV9 and TRBJ2-5, with TRBD2 matching 11 bases. Germline CDR1 SGDLS, CDR2 YYNGEE. There are 15 residues in the CDR3. The V gene end was trimmed by 4 bases and the J gene end by 5 bases; junction bases not matched to a gene: 7. The CDR3, as DNA: TGTGCCAGCAGCAGGGGACTAGCGGCCTCCGAGACCCAGTACTTC. Its protein product is CASSRGLAASETQYF.

The chain recombines TRBV5-1 with TRBJ2-2; D may be TRBD2 (5 bases). The CDR3 runs 15 residues. In germline, CDR1 is SGHRS, CDR2 YFSETQ. Trimming took off 4 bases at V and 6 bases at J, with 16 bases between the two ends. The CDR3 nucleotides read TGCGCCAGCAGCCGGGGTTCCGGCGGTTCCGGGGAGCTGTTTTTT. Its protein is CASSRGSGGSGELFF.

The V call is TRBV2, the J call TRBJ1-1, with D possibly matching TRBD1 (6 bases). CDR3 length: 12 amino acids. CDR1 and CDR2 (germline): SNHLY, FYNNEI. Trimming pared 9 bases from V and 4 bases from J, leaving 12 bases between. In nucleotides, the CDR3 is TGTGCCAGTGACAGGTGGGCCACTGAAGCTTTCTTT. This codes for CASDRWATEAFF.

The V call is TRBV5-1, the J call TRBJ2-7, with a tentative D call TRBD1 (6 bases). Germline-derived CDR1 and CDR2 are SGHRS and YFSETQ. The CDR3 extends over 12 amino acids. Trimming shortened V by 5 bases and J by 7 bases, and 13 bases separated the two germline ends. The CDR3 sequence is CASRQGLREQYF. Written as DNA, the CDR3 is TGCGCCAGCAGGCAGGGGTTGAGGGAGCAGTACTTC.

The chain carries TRBV2 and TRBJ2-6, with D unclear. The germline V gene has CDR1 SNHLY and CDR2 FYNNEI. V lost 5 bases to trimming and J lost 1 base, with 12 bases between them. The length of the CDR3 is 16 residues. The CDR3 loop is CASSRKFTSGANVLTF. CDR3 sequence (DNA): TGTGCCAGCAGTAGGAAGTTCACTTCTGGGGCCAACGTCCTGACTTTC.

V is TRBV9 and J is TRBJ2-2; TRBD2 agrees at 10 bases. Germline V CDR1 and CDR2: SGDLS, YYNGEE. This CDR3 comprises 16 residues. The ends lost 3 bases at V and 0 bases at J; junction bases unmatched: 2. CDR3 nucleotide sequence: TGTGCCAGCAGCGGAGCGGGGGGGCCGAACACCGGGGAGCTGTTTTTT. This encodes CASSGAGGPNTGELFF.

The chain joins TRBV5-1 to TRBJ1-2; D gene unclear. Germline CDR1 and CDR2: SGHRS and YFSETQ. V was trimmed by 1 base and J by 4 bases, leaving 14 bases between them. There are 15 residues in the CDR3. CDR3 sequence: CASSLSDNRVYGYTF. The CDR3 DNA reads TGCGCCAGCAGCTTGTCCGATAACAGAGTCTATGGCTACACCTTC. Full variable domain (outside the CDR3, taken from reference TRBV5-1 and TRBJ1-2): KAGVTQTPRYLIKTRGQQVTLSCSPISGHRSVSWYQQTPGQGLQFLFEYFSETQRNKGNFPGRFSGRQFSNSRSEMNVSTLELGDSALYLCASSLSDNRVYGYTFGSGTRLTVV.

V is TRBV29-1 and J is TRBJ1-1; 9 nucleotides align to TRBD1. The CDR3 is 17 residues long. Germline V CDR1 and CDR2: SQVTM, ANQGSEA. V gave up 4 bases and J gave up 6 bases; unmatched junction bases: 18. The CDR3 region has the DNA TGCAGCGTTGTCGTTTCCCGACCGGGACAGGGATGGTCTGAAGCTTTCTTT. It translates to CSVVVSRPGQGWSEAFF.

The genes are TRBV30 and TRBJ2-3, with TRBD1 matching 7 bases. The CDR3 consists of 14 residues. Germline lookup yields CDR1 GTSNPN and CDR2 SVGIG (reference sequence). Trimming cost V 7 bases and J 2 bases; bases outside gene matches: 9. Here the CDR3 DNA reads TGTGCCTCCACTCCAGGGGGTAACACAGATACGCAGTATTTT. The encoded protein is CASTPGGNTDTQYF.

The rearrangement links TRBV9 to TRBJ1-2, with a tentative D call TRBD1 (6 bases). Germline-derived CDR1 and CDR2 are SGDLS and YYNGEE. The CDR3 sequence is 14 residues long. V lost 6 bases to trimming and J lost 7 bases, with 19 bases between them. The CDR3 is CASTQTGGESGYTF. DNA for the CDR3: TGTGCCAGCACCCAAACCGGGGGCGAGAGTGGCTACACCTTC.

The chain is built from TRBV9 and TRBJ1-6, with a possible D match to TRBD1 (6 bases). Germline CDR1 SGDLS, CDR2 YYNGEE. This CDR3 has 17 residues. The V and J ends lost 2 bases and 10 bases respectively, with 22 bases between them. The CDR3 DNA reads as TGTGCCAGCAGCGTGACAGAGGGGACGCCGGGGGCCTCACCCCTCCACTTT. This translates into CASSVTEGTPGASPLHF.

DNA for the CDR3: TGTGCCAGCAGCAAGGAAAGGCAGTCGAACACTGAAGCTTTCTTT. Amino acids: CASSKERQSNTEAFF. This rearrangement joins TRBV21-1 to TRBJ1-1. TRBV21-1 is given as a pseudogene. The CDR3 is made up of 15 amino acids.

The J gene is TRBJ1-4, the V gene TRBV5-1; 10 bases agree with TRBD1. Trimming took 1 base from V and 8 from J; bases not matched to a gene: 5. The CDR3 consists of 15 residues. Germline CDR1 SGHRS, CDR2 YFSETQ. Here the CDR3 DNA reads TGCGCCAGCAGCTTGTGGGGGACAGGGGAGGAAAAACTGTTTTTT. Translated, it gives CASSLWGTGEEKLFF.

J is TRBJ2-3 and V is TRBV9, with D perhaps TRBD2 (6 bases). The germline gives CDR1 SGDLS, CDR2 YYNGEE. The CDR3 is 14 amino acids. Trimming left V 4 bases short and J 4 bases short, with 13 bases between. This CDR3 reads CASSSTGRPDTQYF. The CDR3 DNA reads TGTGCCAGCAGCTCAACGGGGAGGCCAGATACGCAGTATTTT.

The chain is built from TRBV5-1 and TRBJ2-3, with TRBD1 as a possible D gene (6 bases). The CDR3 has 12 residues. V dropped 7 bases and J dropped 4 bases, with 10 bases sitting between them. Germline V CDR1 and CDR2: SGHRS, YFSETQ. CDR3 protein: CASQGRSDTQYF. The CDR3 nucleotides read TGCGCCAGCCAGGGGCGCTCAGATACGCAGTATTTT.

This chain joins TRBV2 and TRBJ2-4; tentative D call: TRBD1 (5 bases). The CDR3 consists of 15 residues. Germline-derived CDR1 and CDR2 are SNHLY and FYNNEI. V was clipped by 8 bases and J by 1 base, with 15 bases between them. The CDR3 nucleotides are TGTGCCAGCTTGGACAAGGGGAAGGCCAAAAACATTCAGTACTTC. This codes for CASLDKGKAKNIQYF.